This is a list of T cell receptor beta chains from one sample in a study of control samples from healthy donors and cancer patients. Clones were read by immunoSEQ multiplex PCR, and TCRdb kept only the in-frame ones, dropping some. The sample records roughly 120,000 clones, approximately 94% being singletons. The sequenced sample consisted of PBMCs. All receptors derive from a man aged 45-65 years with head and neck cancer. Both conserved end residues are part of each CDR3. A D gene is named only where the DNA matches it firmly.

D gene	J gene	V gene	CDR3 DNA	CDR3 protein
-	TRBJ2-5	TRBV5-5	TGTGCCAGCAGCTTTCAAGGAGAGACCCAGTACTTC	CASSFQGETQYF
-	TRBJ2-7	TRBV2	TGTGCCAGCAGATACTCCTACGAGCAGTACTTC	CASRYSYEQYF
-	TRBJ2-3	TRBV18	TGTGCCAGCTCACCGTCTGAGGGCCCGCAGTATTTT	CASSPSEGPQYF
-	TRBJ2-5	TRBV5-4	TGTGCCAGCAGCCCCGTAAACGGGCCTGAAGAGACCCAGTACTTC	CASSPVNGPEETQYF
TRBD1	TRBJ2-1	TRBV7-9	TGTGCCAGCACCCCTCAGGGGACAGGGGGGGTAGATGAGCAGTTCTTC	CASTPQGTGGVDEQFF
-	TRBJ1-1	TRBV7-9	TGTGCCAGCAGTACACAGGGCCTGAACACTGAAGCTTTCTTT	CASSTQGLNTEAFF
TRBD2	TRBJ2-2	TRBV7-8	TGTGCCAGCAGCCCGCGGACTAGCAAGAACACCGGGGAGCTGTTTTTT	CASSPRTSKNTGELFF
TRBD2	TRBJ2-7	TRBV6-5	TGTGCCAGCAGGACTAGCGGGGGGGCCGGATACGAGCAGTACTTC	CASRTSGGAGYEQYF
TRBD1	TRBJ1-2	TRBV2	TGTGCCACCCAGCCCCAACGGGGACAGCACTATGGCTACACCTTC	CATQPQRGQHYGYTF
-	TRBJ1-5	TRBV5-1	TGCGCCAGCAGCTTGTCGTCTAATCAGCCCCAGCATTTT	CASSLSSNQPQHF
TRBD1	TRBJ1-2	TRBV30	TGTGCCTGGAGCAGGGGGAACTATGGCTACACCTTC	CAWSRGNYGYTF
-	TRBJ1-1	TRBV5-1	TGCGCCAGCAGCTTCGGGGGGAACACTGAAGCTTTCTTT	CASSFGGNTEAFF
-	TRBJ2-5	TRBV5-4	TGTGCCAGCAGAGGGGGGGCACTTACCTCAGAGACCCAGTACTTC	CASRGGALTSETQYF